This TCR beta chain was sequenced in a study of T-cell memory formation after mild COVID-19. General observations from the study: Contracting clones, day 15 to 85, had balanced CD4/CD8, and later expanders favored CD4+.

5'RACE with constant-segment primers built TCRalpha and TCRbeta cDNA libraries with UMIs. TCRdb ran MiXCR on the 5' RACE reads and lists one entry per CDR3 protein. The sample consists of almost 350,000 distinct CDR3 sequences, 20% to 25% of them appearing once. From germline, CDR1 is SGHTA and CDR2 FQGNSA. The CDR3 spans 13 residues. Germline trimming cut 8 bases from V and 6 bases from J; bases unmatched to any gene: 3. This clonotype occurred a few times. Its antigen remains unidentified. This TCR derives from a man aged 18 to 35 who had mild COVID-19 (a few samples of this study predate the infection). Cell type and time point are not known. The sequenced sample was PBMCs or a T cell subset sorted from them (not recorded which). The gene calls are TRBV7-2 and TRBJ2-2; TRBD1 aligns across 10 bases. CDR3 DNA: TGTGCCAGCTCCGGGACAGGGGCCGGGGAGCTGTTTTTT. This gives the protein CASSGTGAGELFF.